The rows below give T cell receptor beta chains drawn from one sample of a study of tumor-infiltrating lymphocytes in oesophageal squamous cell carcinoma. TCRdb independently ran MiXCR on the PCR reads; one entry per CDR3 protein. The profile shows about 13,000 distinct CDR3 sequences, about 54% of them singletons. What was sequenced was esophageal tumor tissue. The receptors were gathered from a male donor with esophageal squamous cell carcinoma. Each CDR3 is given with its conserved first and last residue. D genes are given only for firm matches.

j_call cdr3_length v_call d_call cdr3_aa
TRBJ1-2 14 TRBV6-1 TRBD1 CASRSLQGFYGYTF
TRBJ1-1 14 TRBV7-3 TRBD1 CASSLGTENTEAFF
NA 14 TRBV29-1 NA CSVARGGGTTEAFF
NA 13 TRBV7-8 TRBD1 CASSLQGDYEQYF
TRBJ2-7 14 TRBV7-8 NA CASSLGPGNYEQYF
NA 15 TRBV28 NA CASSFRGGGAYEQYF
TRBJ2-7 16 TRBV2 TRBD2 CASKSGRALTAYEQYF
TRBJ2-1 13 TRBV7-6 NA CASSRRDYNEQFF
NA 16 TRBV11-2 TRBD1 CASSFRQGVSSYEQYF
NA 15 TRBV10-2 TRBD2 CASTTSGNRYNEQYF
TRBJ2-1 20 TRBV14 TRBD2 CASSPFSLAGGPRSYNEQFF
TRBJ1-5 15 TRBV7-6 NA CASSFYKGGDQPQHF
NA 16 TRBV12-3/TRBV12-4 NA CASSLVSPVEQETQYF
TRBJ2-7 14 TRBV7-6 NA CASSPRAKGYEQYF
NA 15 TRBV6-5 NA CASSDVAGPYNEQFF
TRBJ2-5 14 TRBV7-2 NA CASSPRLSEETQYF
TRBJ2-1 12 TRBV7-9 NA CASSLQTYEQFF
TRBJ2-3 10 TRBV6-6 TRBD2 CASSGLAGYF
TRBJ2-1 14 TRBV7-2 NA CASSVGQITHRQFF
TRBJ2-3 16 TRBV7-2 TRBD2 CASSLARGWMTDTQYF
TRBJ2-3 13 TRBV7-3 NA CASSSIQGNTQYF
TRBJ1-5 16 TRBV4-1 NA CASSQEIMGSHQPQHF
TRBJ2-3 14 TRBV10-2 TRBD2 CASSEPGSGSGLYF
NA 13 TRBV28 NA CASSFGQFYGYTF
TRBJ2-5 13 TRBV7-2 TRBD1 CASSSQGQGAQYF
TRBJ1-2 14 TRBV7-2 NA CASSPMLGQLGYTF
TRBJ1-1 14 TRBV7-2 TRBD1 CASSLDRGNTEAFF
TRBJ2-3 14 TRBV7-6 TRBD1 CASSQGQRTDTQYF
TRBJ2-3 11 TRBV12-5 NA CASGLLDTQYF
TRBJ2-7 13 TRBV6-5 NA CASGRDNSYEQYF
NA 14 TRBV7-8 NA CASRPTQGLYEQYF
TRBJ1-4 16 TRBV28 NA CASKGRGGSDNEKLFF
TRBJ2-5 15 TRBV5-5 TRBD1 CASSMTGTGGETQYF
NA 17 TRBV7-1 TRBD2 CASSPNPGVAGVETQYF
NA 11 TRBV7-3 NA CALSGYETQYF
TRBJ2-3 15 TRBV20-1 NA CSARVARGNTDTQYF
TRBJ2-3 16 TRBV6-5 TRBD2 CASSFSGLAGSDTQYF
TRBJ2-1 12 TRBV6-6 NA CASSYGDLGPFF
NA 12 TRBV7-3 NA CASSRGGYEQYF